A selection of T cell receptor beta chains follows, all from one sample in a study of radiotherapy plus CTLA-4 blockade in lung cancer. Profiled with immunoSEQ multiplex PCR; TCRdb holds only in-frame clones, not every one. The data contain over 12,000 clones, around 87% of them singletons. The input for sequencing was peripheral blood, taken from a patient treated with radiotherapy plus ipilimumab. These receptors all stem from a human donor with non-small cell lung cancer that progressed on radiotherapy plus ipilimumab. Some clones in this sample may be carry-over from other donors' samples. Each CDR3 is given with its conserved first and last residue. Each record gives: clone size, J gene, D gene, V gene, CDR3 protein, CDR3 DNA. The D gene is left open where the match is weak. A clone size is listed for some rows: how often the clone was seen (once, few, many), or a class if it is expanded.

once | TRBJ2-1 | - | TRBV7-9 | CASSPSSVDEQFF | TGTGCCAGCAGCCCGTCTAGCGTAGATGAGCAGTTCTTC
few | TRBJ2-3 | TRBD2 | TRBV9 | CASSRPQLAGVSDTQYF | TGTGCCAGCTCCCGCCCCCAACTAGCGGGAGTTTCGGATACGCAGTATTTT
few | TRBJ2-3 | TRBD1 | TRBV5-1 | CASSRDRDTQYF | TGCGCCAGCAGCCGGGACAGGGATACGCAGTATTTT
- | TRBJ2-2 | TRBD1 | TRBV5-1 | CASSLQGLSNTGELFF | TGCGCCAGCAGCTTACAGGGGTTGTCGAACACCGGGGAGCTGTTTTTT
- | TRBJ1-2 | TRBD1 | TRBV7-8 | CASSTDRGRGGYTF | TGTGCCAGCAGCACGGACAGGGGGCGGGGGGGCTACACCTTC
- | TRBJ1-1 | - | TRBV19 | CASIGAQGTEAFF | TGTGCCAGTATAGGGGCCCAAGGCACTGAAGCTTTCTTT
- | TRBJ2-5 | - | TRBV18 | CASSPAGQRETQYF | TGTGCCAGCTCACCGGCCGGCCAGCGGGAGACCCAGTACTTC
- | TRBJ2-1 | TRBD2 | TRBV2 | CASSDDLGLAGGRTNEQFF | TGTGCTAGCAGTGATGACTTGGGGCTAGCGGGAGGAAGAACGAATGAGCAGTTCTTC
- | TRBJ2-7 | TRBD2 | TRBV2 | CASSDTSGSLSYEQYF | TGTGCCAGCAGTGACACTAGCGGGAGTCTATCCTACGAGCAGTACTTC
- | TRBJ1-1 | - | TRBV7-8 | CASSLHGVTEAFF | TGTGCCAGCAGCTTACACGGGGTAACTGAAGCTTTCTTT
- | TRBJ2-7 | - | TRBV5-1 | CASSLEGQTYEQYF | TGCGCCAGCAGCTTGGAGGGACAAACCTACGAGCAGTACTTC
- | TRBJ2-1 | TRBD2 | TRBV19 | CASSTTSGVYNEQFF | TGTGCCAGTAGTACCACTAGCGGGGTTTACAATGAGCAGTTCTTC
- | TRBJ2-1 | TRBD2 | TRBV7-2 | CASLAGGGEQFF | TGTGCCAGCCTAGCGGGAGGGGGTGAGCAGTTCTTC